This T cell receptor beta chain appears in the sequencing data of a study of T cell responses to AZD1222 COVID-19 vaccine. The study's findings and limits: Spike-wide vaccine-associated CD4 TCRs dominated at 160-218 and 743-854. Repertoire sampling happened only post peak T cell response.

Assay used: immunoSEQ multiplex PCR; TCRdb lists only in-frame clones, some missing. Seen here are roughly 130,000 clones, about nine tenths observed once, and the top ten hold more than 0.95%. Worth noting for this clone: No antigen is known for it. The junction shows a germline mismatch at one end, possibly a read error.

Some second doses came at about 4 weeks and others at about 12 weeks; these were pooled. The CDR3 is made up of 12 amino acids. The germline V gene has CDR1 LGHNT and CDR2 FRNRAP. The receptor was isolated from an adult who received the AZD1222 COVID-19 vaccine. This specimen was peripheral blood, taken 28 days after the second AZD1222 dose. This chain links TRBV12-5 with TRBJ2-7; 12 nucleotides agree with TRBD2. CDR3 sequence: CASGSTSGGLNF. The CDR3 DNA follows: TGTGCTAGTGGTTCGACTAGCGGGGGCCTAAACTTC.